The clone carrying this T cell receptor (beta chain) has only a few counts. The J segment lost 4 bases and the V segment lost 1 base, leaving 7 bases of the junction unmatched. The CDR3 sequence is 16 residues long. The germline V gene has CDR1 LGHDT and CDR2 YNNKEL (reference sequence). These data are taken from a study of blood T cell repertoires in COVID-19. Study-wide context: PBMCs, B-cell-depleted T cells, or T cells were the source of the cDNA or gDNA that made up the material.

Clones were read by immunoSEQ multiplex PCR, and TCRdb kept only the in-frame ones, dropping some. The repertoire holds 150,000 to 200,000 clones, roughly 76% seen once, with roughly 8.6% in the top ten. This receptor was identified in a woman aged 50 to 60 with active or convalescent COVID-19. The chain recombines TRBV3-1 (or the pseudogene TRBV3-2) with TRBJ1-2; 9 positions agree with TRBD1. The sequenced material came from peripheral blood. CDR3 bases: TGTGCCAGCAGCCAAGGGGGTGGGACAGGGACCTATGGCTACACCTTC. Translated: CASSQGGGTGTYGYTF.